The clone carrying this TCR beta chain was detected once. This record comes from a study of blood T cell repertoires in COVID-19. Study-level background: The United States, Italy and Spain supplied acute and convalescent COVID-19 samples. T cells, B-cell-depleted T cells, or PBMCs provided the cDNA or gDNA that served as material.

Enrolment of Seattle patients took place during active infection, and they were followed longitudinally. TCRdb's table, derived via immunoSEQ multiplex PCR, lists solely in-frame clones and lacks some. Of about 140,000 clones listed, around 84% are singletons. The germline V gene encodes CDR1 GTSNPN and CDR2 SVGIG (reference sequence). Trimming cost V 5 bases and J 4 bases, with 8 bases left between them. There are 11 residues in the CDR3. The clonotype comes from a man younger than 45 with COVID-19, enrolled during active disease. The chain joins TRBV30 to TRBJ1-2, with D unclear. Sequencing input: peripheral blood. The CDR3 nucleotides are TGTGCCTGGGACCGGGGCTATGGCTACACCTTC. It is translated as CAWDRGYGYTF.